The clone carrying this T cell receptor beta chain was observed many times. The antigen is unknown. These data originate in a study of neurological immune-mediated disorders. Study-wide results and limits: No CDR3 amino acid sequences recurred among expanded clones across subjects, suggesting private repertoires in all groups. Phylogenetic grouping assigned the repertoires of 18 of 34 multiple sclerosis patients to a single related-CDR3 cluster, which may represent a signature.

The ends were cut back, 0 bases at V and 3 bases at J, with 15 bases in the middle. The CDR3 extends over 16 amino acids. Germline V CDR1 and CDR2: SGDLS, YYNGEE. With 10-nucleotide random UMIs, 5'RACE was used to make the cDNA. TCRdb re-analysed the 5' RACE reads in MiXCR, keeping a single row per CDR3 protein. The sample has 45,000 or so distinct CDR3 sequences; roughly 3.2% are singletons. Sequencing was carried out using PBMCs. The chain is built from TRBV9 and TRBJ1-1; D is uncertain. This receptor was taken from a woman aged 45-65 years with multiple sclerosis. The chain's CDR3 is CASSVGYVGKDTEAFF. The CDR3 nucleotides read TGTGCCAGCAGCGTAGGTTACGTGGGAAAGGACACTGAAGCTTTCTTT.